Given below is one T cell receptor delta chain in context. Losses at the gene ends were 1 base for V and 3 bases for J; bases not matched to a gene: 21. This CDR3 has 22 residues. From germline, CDR1 is TSWWSYY and CDR2 QGS. The data derive from a study of gamma-delta chains in newborns, infants, children. As for the study in general: Microbial exposure reportedly drives polyclonal innate γδ T cell expansion after birth.

TCRdb reanalysed the reads via CATT. The data show a few thousand delta-chain clones, about 5% seen once. The receptor was derived from a child who was a newborn, infant or young child, either healthy, febrile or measles-vaccinated (not recorded which). The sequenced sample consisted of blood. The chain employs TRDV1 and TRDJ1; the match to TRDD3 covers 12 bases. The DNA for the CDR3 is TGTGCTCTTGGGGAACGGGTGAGAAGGCTACGGCTGGGGGATACGCGCTCCGATAAACTCATCTTT. Translation: CALGERVRRLRLGDTRSDKLIF.